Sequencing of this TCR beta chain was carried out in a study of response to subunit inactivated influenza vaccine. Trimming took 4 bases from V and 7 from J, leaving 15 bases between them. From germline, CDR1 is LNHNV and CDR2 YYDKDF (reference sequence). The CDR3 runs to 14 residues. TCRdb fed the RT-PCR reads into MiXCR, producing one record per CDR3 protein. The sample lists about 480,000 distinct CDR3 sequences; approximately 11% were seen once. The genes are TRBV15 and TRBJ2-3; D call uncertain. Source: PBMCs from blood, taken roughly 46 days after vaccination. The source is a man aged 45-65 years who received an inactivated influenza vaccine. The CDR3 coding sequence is TGTGCCACCAGCATGGGCCTAAACCAGCATACGCAGTATTTT. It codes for CATSMGLNQHTQYF.